This T cell receptor beta chain was profiled in a study of blood T cell repertoires in COVID-19. Across the whole study: There were acute and convalescent COVID-19 samples, and they came from the United States, Italy and Spain. Nucleic acid was either cDNA or gDNA, and it came from T cells, B-cell-depleted T cells, or PBMCs.

Participants' own reports of clinical history determined their cohort assignment. In the authors' methods: Cell counts per sample came from amplifying reference gene primers. The table came from immunoSEQ multiplex PCR; TCRdb's copy has only in-frame clones and leaves some out. V, J and clone size are taken as reported in that table, and D and trimming were inferred from the DNA itself. The data show about 280,000 clones, around nine tenths seen once. The V gene end was trimmed by 2 bases and the J gene end by 3 bases; junction bases not matched to a gene: 2. CDR1 is MNHEY, CDR2 SVGAGI, per germline. The CDR3 length is 15 residues.

The specimen sequenced was PBMCs or T cells enriched from blood (not recorded which). The clonotype originates from a woman aged 55-75 years in a cohort exposed to, infected with or recovered from COVID-19 (not recorded which). The genes are TRBV6-5 and TRBJ2-3; TRBD1 agrees at 10 bases. This CDR3 reads CASSYGGQGTDTQYF. The CDR3 bases are TGTGCCAGCAGTTACGGGGGACAGGGGACAGATACGCAGTATTTT.